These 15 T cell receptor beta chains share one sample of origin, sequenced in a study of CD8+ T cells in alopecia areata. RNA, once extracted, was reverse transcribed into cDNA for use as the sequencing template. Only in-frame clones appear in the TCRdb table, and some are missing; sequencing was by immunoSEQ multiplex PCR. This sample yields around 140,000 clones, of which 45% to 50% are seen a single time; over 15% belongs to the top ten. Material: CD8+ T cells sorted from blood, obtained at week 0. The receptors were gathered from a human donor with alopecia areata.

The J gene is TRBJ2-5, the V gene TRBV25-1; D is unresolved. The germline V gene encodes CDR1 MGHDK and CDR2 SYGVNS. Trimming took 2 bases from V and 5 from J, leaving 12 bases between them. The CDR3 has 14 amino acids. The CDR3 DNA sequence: TGTGCCAGCAGTGAAAGTGAGGTAGAGGAGACCCAGTACTTC. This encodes CASSESEVEETQYF.

The CDR3 spells CASSVGDRVYEQYF. The CDR3 region has the DNA TGTGCCAGCAGCGTAGGGGACAGAGTTTACGAGCAGTACTTC. The chain uses TRBV9 and TRBJ2-7; TRBD1 aligns across 7 bases. CDR3 length equals 14 residues. CDR1 and CDR2 from the germline V gene are SGDLS and YYNGEE. After removal of 0 bases from V and 4 bases from J, the junction contained 4 bases not matched to a gene.

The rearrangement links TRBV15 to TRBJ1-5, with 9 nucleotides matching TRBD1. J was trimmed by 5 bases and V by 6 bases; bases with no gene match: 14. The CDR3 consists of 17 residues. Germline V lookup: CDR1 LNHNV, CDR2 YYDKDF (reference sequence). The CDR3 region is CATSTKGTGSKDQPQHF. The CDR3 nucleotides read TGTGCCACCAGTACCAAGGGGACAGGGTCTAAAGATCAGCCCCAGCATTTT.

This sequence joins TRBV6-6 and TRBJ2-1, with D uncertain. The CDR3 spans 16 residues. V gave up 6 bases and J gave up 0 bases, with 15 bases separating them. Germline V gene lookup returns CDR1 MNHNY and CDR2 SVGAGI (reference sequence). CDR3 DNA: TGTGCCAGCAGCTACCCAACCAAATACTCCTACAATGAGCAGTTCTTC. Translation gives CASSYPTKYSYNEQFF.

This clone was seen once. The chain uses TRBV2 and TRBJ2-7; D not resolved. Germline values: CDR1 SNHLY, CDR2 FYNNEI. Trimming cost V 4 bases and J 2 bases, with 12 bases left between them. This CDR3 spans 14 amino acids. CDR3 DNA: TGTGCCAGCAGTGCTGGTTTCACCACCTACGAGCAGTACTTC. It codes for CASSAGFTTYEQYF.

The CDR3 loop is CATLPWDMNTEAFF. CDR3 DNA sequence: TGTGCCACCCTCCCGTGGGACATGAACACTGAAGCTTTCTTT. V is TRBV5-6 and J is TRBJ1-1, with D possibly TRBD1 on 6 matching bases. Germline CDR1 SGHDT, CDR2 YYEEEE. The CDR3 runs to 14 residues. Trimming took off 9 bases at V and 0 bases at J, with 15 bases between the two ends.

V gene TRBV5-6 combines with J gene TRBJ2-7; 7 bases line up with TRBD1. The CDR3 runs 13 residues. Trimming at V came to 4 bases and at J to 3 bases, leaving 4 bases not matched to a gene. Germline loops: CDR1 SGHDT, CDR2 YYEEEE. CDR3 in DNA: TGTGCCAGCAGCCTGGACAGGTACTACGAGCAGTACTTC. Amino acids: CASSLDRYYEQYF.

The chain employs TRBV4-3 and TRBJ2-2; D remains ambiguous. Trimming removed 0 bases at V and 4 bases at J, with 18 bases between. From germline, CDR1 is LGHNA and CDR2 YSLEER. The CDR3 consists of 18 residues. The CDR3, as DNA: TGCGCCAGCAGCCAAGACGTAATCCAGGTTGAAGCCACCGGGGAGCTGTTTTTT. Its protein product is CASSQDVIQVEATGELFF.

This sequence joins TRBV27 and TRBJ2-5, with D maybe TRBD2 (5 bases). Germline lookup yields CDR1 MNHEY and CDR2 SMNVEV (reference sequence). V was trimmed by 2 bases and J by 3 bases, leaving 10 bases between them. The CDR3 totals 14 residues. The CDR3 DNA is TGTGCCAGCAGTTTAATCTCCGGGGAAGAGACCCAGTACTTC. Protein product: CASSLISGEETQYF.

The DNA for the CDR3 is TGCAGCGTTGAAACGAGGAGCTCCTACGAGCAGTACTTC. This codes for CSVETRSSYEQYF. The chain uses TRBV29-1 and TRBJ2-7, with D hard to call. The CDR3 consists of 13 residues. V dropped 2 bases and J dropped 0 bases, with 8 bases sitting between them. Germline loops: CDR1 SQVTM, CDR2 ANQGSEA.

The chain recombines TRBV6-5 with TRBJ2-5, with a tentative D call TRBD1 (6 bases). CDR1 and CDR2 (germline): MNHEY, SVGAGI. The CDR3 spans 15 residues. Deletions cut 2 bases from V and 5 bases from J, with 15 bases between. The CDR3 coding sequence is TGTGCCAGCAGTTACGGGGGCTCGCCATTGGAGACCCAGTACTTC. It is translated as CASSYGGSPLETQYF.

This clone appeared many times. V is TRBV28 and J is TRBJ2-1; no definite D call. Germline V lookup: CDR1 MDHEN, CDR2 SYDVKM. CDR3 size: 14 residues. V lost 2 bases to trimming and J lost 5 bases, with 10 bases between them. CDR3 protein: CASSLLIRDNEQFF. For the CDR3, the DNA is TGTGCCAGCAGTTTACTTATACGGGACAATGAGCAGTTCTTC.

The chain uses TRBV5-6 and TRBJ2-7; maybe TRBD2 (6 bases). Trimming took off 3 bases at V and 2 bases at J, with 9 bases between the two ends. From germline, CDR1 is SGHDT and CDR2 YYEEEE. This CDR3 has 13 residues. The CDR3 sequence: CASSWAGPYEQYF. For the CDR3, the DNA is TGTGCCAGCAGCTGGGCGGGGCCCTACGAGCAGTACTTC.

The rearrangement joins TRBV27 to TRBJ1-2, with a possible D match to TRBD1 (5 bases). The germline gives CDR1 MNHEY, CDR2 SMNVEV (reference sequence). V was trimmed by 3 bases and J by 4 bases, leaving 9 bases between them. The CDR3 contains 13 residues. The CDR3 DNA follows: TGTGCCAGCAGTTTGCGGGGCAGCTATGGCTACACCTTC. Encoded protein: CASSLRGSYGYTF.

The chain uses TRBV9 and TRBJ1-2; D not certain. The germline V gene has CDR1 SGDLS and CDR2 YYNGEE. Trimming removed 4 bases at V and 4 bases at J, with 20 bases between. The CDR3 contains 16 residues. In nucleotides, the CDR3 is TGTGCCAGCAGCAGCCCATGGGCGCGGGAGGGCTATGGCTACACCTTC. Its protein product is CASSSPWAREGYGYTF.